The next 8 T cell receptor beta chains were all read from a single sample in a study of OX40 agonist ivuxolimab in advanced cancers. Profiled with immunoSEQ multiplex PCR; TCRdb holds only in-frame clones, not every one. The table shows nearly 110,000 clones, with just over 90% occurring only once. The sequences come from CD4+ or CD8+ T cells sorted from blood, collected in a trial of the OX40 agonist ivuxolimab. The receptors were sampled from an adult with an advanced solid tumor such as melanoma, head and neck, liver or kidney cancer.

The chain's CDR3 is CAISPLVGGGTTDTQYF. The CDR3 coding sequence is TGTGCCATCAGTCCCCTGGTGGGCGGGGGGACCACAGATACGCAGTATTTT. The gene calls are TRBV10-3 and TRBJ2-3, with TRBD2 matching 8 bases. CDR3 length equals 17 residues. Germline CDR1 is ENHRY and CDR2 is SYGVKD. J lost 2 bases, V lost 5 bases, and 12 bases had no gene match.

The chain combines TRBV7-2 with TRBJ1-5, with unresolved D. The CDR3 sequence is 16 residues long. V lost 1 base and J 11 bases, leaving 21 bases between the germline ends. Germline assignment: CDR1 SGHTA and CDR2 FQGNSA. CDR3 protein: CASSLGVRPVREAQHF. In nucleotides, the CDR3 is TGTGCCAGCAGCTTAGGGGTTAGACCCGTCCGCGAGGCCCAGCATTTT.

The chain uses TRBV6-6 and TRBJ2-7, with D uncertain. Germline V lookup: CDR1 MNHNY, CDR2 SVGAGI (reference sequence). The CDR3 is made up of 11 amino acids. Deletions cut 0 bases from V and 7 bases from J, with 4 bases between. In DNA, the CDR3 is TGTGCCAGCAGTTACTCGAGAGAGCAGTACTTC. Protein: CASSYSREQYF.

The rearrangement joins TRBV7-2 to TRBJ2-7; TRBD2 agrees at 7 bases. The CDR3 loop spans 13 amino acids. The germline gives CDR1 SGHTA, CDR2 FQGNSA. Germline trimming cut 4 bases from V and 6 bases from J; bases unmatched to any gene: 6. Written as DNA, the CDR3 is TGTGCCAGCAGCTCCCTAGCGGCCGGCGAGCAGTACTTC. Its protein is CASSSLAAGEQYF.

The chain recombines TRBV7-2 with TRBJ2-7; D is possibly TRBD1 or TRBD2 (5 bases each). This CDR3 region has 14 residues. V lost 5 bases and J lost 6, with 17 bases in between. In germline, CDR1 is SGHTA, CDR2 FQGNSA. The DNA of the CDR3 is TGTGCCAGCAGCCCCGAGGGGATTCGGCGCGAGCAGTACTTC. Its translation is CASSPEGIRREQYF. Full variable domain (missing parts from reference TRBV7-2 and TRBJ2-7): GAGVSQSPSNKVTEKGKDVELRCDPISGHTALYWYRQSLGQGLEFLIYFQGNSAPDKSGLPSDRFSAERTGGSVSTLTIQRTQQEDSAVYLCASSPEGIRREQYFGPGTRLTVT.

This chain joins TRBV10-1 and TRBJ2-5, with no clear D. The V end was cut by 8 bases, the J end by 5 bases, with 18 bases between. Germline V CDR1 and CDR2: WNHNN, SYGVQD (reference sequence). The CDR3 has 14 amino acids. CDR3: CASSPTFLSETQYF. In nucleotides, the CDR3 is TGCGCCAGCTCCCCAACCTTTCTCAGCGAGACCCAGTACTTC.

The rearrangement uses TRBV10-2 and TRBJ1-2; 7 bases align to TRBD1. Germline assignment: CDR1 WSHSY and CDR2 SAAADI. CDR3 size: 12 residues. J was trimmed by 8 bases and V by 6 bases; bases with no gene match: 6. The CDR3 region has the DNA TGCGCCAGCAGAGGCGACAGGGCGGGCTACACCTTC. It codes for CASRGDRAGYTF.

This clone was detected only once. This chain uses TRBV18 with TRBJ2-6; D is uncertain. CDR1 is KGHSH, CDR2 LQKENI, per germline. The CDR3 extends over 17 amino acids. V shed 0 bases and J shed 0 bases, with 9 bases lying between them. DNA of the CDR3: TGTGCCAGCTCACCACCTTCAGTTGTCTCTGGGGCCAACGTCCTGACTTTC. Its translation is CASSPPSVVSGANVLTF.